These 4 T cell receptor beta chains were sequenced from one sample in a study of CD8 T cells in Susac syndrome. Reverse transcription of about 0.45 to 1 ug RNA was carried out with random hexamers. TCRdb re-derived calls from the immunoSEQ multiplex PCR reads in MiXCR, one entry per CDR3 protein. The sample consists of around 150,000 distinct CDR3 sequences, over 85% of them appearing once. Sequenced material: CD8+ T cells from PBMCs. These receptor sequences come from a human donor in good health.

This chain joins TRBV7-2 and TRBJ2-7, with 7 bases aligning to TRBD2. CDR3 length: 14 residues. Unmatched junction bases numbered 8, after V lost 4 bases and J lost 5 bases. Germline V lookup: CDR1 SGHTA, CDR2 FQGNSA. In nucleotides, the CDR3 is TGTGCCAGCAGCTCTCCGGGACTATATAACGAGCAGTACTTC. Its translation: CASSSPGLYNEQYF.

In regard to this clonotype: An end of the junction differs from the germline gene, which may be a read error. The chain uses TRBV7-2 and TRBJ2-7; D is possibly TRBD2 (9 bases). CDR3 length equals 13 residues. CDR1 and CDR2 (germline): SGHTA, FQGNSA. CDR3 nucleotide sequence: TGTGCCAGCAGCCTAGCGGGACAGGCCGAGCAGTACTTC. Its translation is CASSLAGQAEQYF.

The chain has TRBV29-1 and TRBJ2-7; D is ambiguous. This CDR3 spans 12 amino acids. V shed 8 bases and J shed 2 bases, with 13 bases lying between them. Germline CDR1 SQVTM, CDR2 ANQGSEA. CDR3 loop: CSILKEPYEQYF. DNA of the CDR3: TGCAGCATTCTAAAAGAGCCCTACGAGCAGTACTTC.

CDR3 in DNA: TGTGCCAGCAGTCCTTCAGGGGGATTCGAGCAGTACTTC. This sequence encodes CASSPSGGFEQYF. The chain combines TRBV7-9 with TRBJ2-7, with TRBD1 matching 7 bases. In germline, CDR1 is SEHNR, CDR2 FQNEAQ (reference sequence). This CDR3 contains 13 residues. J lost 6 bases, V lost 6 bases, and 8 bases had no gene match.